The rows below give T cell receptor beta chains drawn from one sample of a study of T cells in Graves' hyperthyroidism and ophthalmopathy. TCRdb redid the calling of the multiplex PCR reads with MiXCR, one entry per CDR3 protein. The repertoire has around 300,000 distinct CDR3 sequences, approximately 16% of them found once; the top ten carry around 30%. Sequenced sample: blood. The receptors derive from a woman in her forties or fifties with Graves' hyperthyroidism that later progressed to Graves' ophthalmopathy. Each CDR3 is given with its conserved first and last residue. Expanded clones get a size class; other rows say once, few or many, or leave the size out.

cdr3_length	v_call	clone_size	cdr3_aa
15	TRBV20-1	many	CSGGGGTSGQETQYF
18	TRBV4-2	few	CASSQPLSSGRRAETQYF
13	TRBV5-1	many	CASSHKQNYEQYF
18	TRBV7-3	NA	CASSAAAPGQGLMGPLHF
16	TRBV13	once	CASSLSGDTSSYEQYF
12	TRBV7-9	many	CASSRRFDEQFF
12	TRBV28	many	CASSPRNYGYTF
14	TRBV9	few	CASSSGTDNYGYTF
16	TRBV2	many	CASSDPGGIPSYEQYF
13	TRBV19	NA	CASKLAGEDGYTF
13	TRBV28	many	CASTGTGGDTIYF
17	TRBV5-1	many	CASSLEGTGTSTDTQYF
14	TRBV20-1	few	CSASREGFNEKLFF
14	TRBV7-9	many	CASSQNRDLYEQYF
16	TRBV11-2	many	CASRTIRGSSYNEQFF
15	TRBV7-9	NA	CAGSPRGPSNYGYTF
15	TRBV27	many	CASSPQLAGVNEQYF
21	TRBV25-1	many	CASSEPLDSGRMKPAKNIQYF
13	TRBV11-2	many	CASSLDPSWEAFF
15	TRBV5-1	NA	CASSLGADNTGELFF